This record covers a single TCR beta chain. Antigen: not known. This entry belongs to a study of T cell responses to AZD1222 COVID-19 vaccine. Study conclusions and caveats: Recipients of two AZD1222 doses showed rising Spike-specific TCR breadth and depth.

From germline, CDR1 is DFQATT and CDR2 SNEGSKA (reference sequence). The CDR3 is 11 amino acids. Trimming took off 6 bases at V and 7 bases at J, with 13 bases between the two ends. The repertoire was sequenced with immunoSEQ multiplex PCR; TCRdb's copy has only in-frame clones and lacks some. There are 80,000 to 100,000 clones in the sample; around 90% occur only once, and 11% lies in the top ten. The TCR comes from an adult who received the AZD1222 COVID-19 vaccine. Sequenced material: peripheral blood, taken 28 days after the second AZD1222 dose. The V gene is TRBV20-1, the J gene TRBJ2-7, with D uncertain. In DNA form, the CDR3 reads TGCAGTGCAAACCCCCAGCCGGAGCAGTACTTC. Residues: CSANPQPEQYF.